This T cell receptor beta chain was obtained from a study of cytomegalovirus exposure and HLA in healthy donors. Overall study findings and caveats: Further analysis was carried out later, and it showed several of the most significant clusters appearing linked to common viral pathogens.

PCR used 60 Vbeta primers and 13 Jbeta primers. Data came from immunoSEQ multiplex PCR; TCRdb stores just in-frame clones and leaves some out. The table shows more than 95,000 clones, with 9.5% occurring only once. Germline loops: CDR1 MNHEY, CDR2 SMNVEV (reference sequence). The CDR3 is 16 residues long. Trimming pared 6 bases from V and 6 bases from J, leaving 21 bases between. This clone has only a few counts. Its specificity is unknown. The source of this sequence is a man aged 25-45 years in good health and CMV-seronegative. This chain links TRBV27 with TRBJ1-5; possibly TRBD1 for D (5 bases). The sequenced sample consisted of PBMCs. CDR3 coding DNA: TGTGCCAGCAGAGCGGGACTCATCAATTCGGGTCAGCCCCAGCATTTT. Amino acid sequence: CASRAGLINSGQPQHF.